This record concerns one TCR beta chain sequence. Antigen: not known. A single base separates this from a much larger clone, so it may be a read error. This sample stems from a study of molecular identifiers for immune sequencing clone quantification. Previously reported methods and listed TCR primers produced the bulk TCR libraries. TCRdb ran MiXCR on the PCR reads and lists one entry per CDR3 protein. The sample consists of some 100,000 distinct CDR3 sequences, roughly 34% of them appearing once. V shed 2 bases and J shed 11 bases, with 10 bases lying between them. The V gene's germline CDR1 is MGHDK and CDR2 SYGVNS. This CDR3 is 12 amino acids long. Preparation of naive CD8 libraries involved roughly 19,000 to 1,000,000 sorted cells and 10%, 30% or 50% RNA. General observations from the study: Jurkat TCR RNA from one cell was spiked into one million naive cells, and it was reportedly detectable there. Under 1% of molecules in naive cells, but over 99% of effector molecules, belonged to clones above 20 RNA copies.

The sequence derives from a human donor in good health. Some libraries in this study had Jurkat cell RNA spiked in. The chain has TRBV25-1 and TRBJ2-1; perhaps TRBD1 as D (5 bases). Sequencing was carried out using naive CD8+ T cells from blood, with Jurkat cell RNA spiked in. The subset: FACS-sorted CD8+CD4-CCR7+CD45RA+ naive T cells. The CDR3 protein is CASSEQGYKQFF. The CDR3 DNA is TGTGCCAGCAGTGAACAGGGCTATAAGCAGTTCTTC.